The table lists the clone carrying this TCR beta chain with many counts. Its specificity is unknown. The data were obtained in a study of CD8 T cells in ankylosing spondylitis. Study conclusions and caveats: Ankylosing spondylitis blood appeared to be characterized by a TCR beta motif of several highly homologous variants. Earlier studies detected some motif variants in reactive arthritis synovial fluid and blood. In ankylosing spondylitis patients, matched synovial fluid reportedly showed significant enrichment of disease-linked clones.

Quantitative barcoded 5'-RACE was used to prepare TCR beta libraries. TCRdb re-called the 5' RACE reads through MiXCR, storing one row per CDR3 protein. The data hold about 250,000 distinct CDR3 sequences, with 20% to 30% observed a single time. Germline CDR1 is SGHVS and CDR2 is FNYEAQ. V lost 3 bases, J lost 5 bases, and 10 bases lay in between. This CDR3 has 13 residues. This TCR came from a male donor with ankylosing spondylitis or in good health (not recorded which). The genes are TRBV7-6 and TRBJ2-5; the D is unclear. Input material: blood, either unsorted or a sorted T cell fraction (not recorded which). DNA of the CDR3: TGTGCCAGCAGCTTGGCTACGCGGGAGACCCAGTACTTC. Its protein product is CASSLATRETQYF.